Below, 3 T cell receptor beta chains from the same sample are listed, as sequenced in a study of blood T cell repertoires in COVID-19. Data came from immunoSEQ multiplex PCR; TCRdb stores just in-frame clones and leaves some out. The table records roughly 76,000 clones, about 89% of them present only once. Sequenced material: PBMCs or T cells enriched from blood (not recorded which). The source of these receptors is a woman between 50 and 59 years old with acute COVID-19.

V is TRBV29-1 and J is TRBJ1-2, with D possibly TRBD1 on 6 matching bases. The CDR3 is 13 amino acids. The V gene lost 7 bases and the J gene lost 2 bases, with 14 bases spanning the gap. Germline lookup yields CDR1 SQVTM and CDR2 ANQGSEA. CDR3 region: CSAGNRENYGYTF. CDR3 nucleotides: TGCAGCGCGGGGAACAGGGAGAACTATGGCTACACCTTC.

V usage is TRBV19 and J usage is TRBJ2-2, with TRBD1 matching 11 bases. Germline V CDR1 and CDR2: LNHDA, SQIVND (reference sequence). Trimming cost V 3 bases and J 7 bases; bases outside gene matches: 7. The CDR3 contains 16 residues. The CDR3 bases are TGTGCCAGTAGTATTTGGGGACAGGGGGTGGACGGGGAGCTGTTTTTT. The encoded protein is CASSIWGQGVDGELFF.

The chain is built from TRBV4-1 and TRBJ1-5, with D unclear. The germline CDR1 and CDR2 sequences are MGHRA and YSYEKL. The CDR3 consists of 13 residues. Trimming removed 1 base at V and 3 bases at J, with 4 bases between. The CDR3: CASSQAPNQPQHF. The CDR3 DNA is TGCGCCAGCAGCCAAGCTCCCAATCAGCCCCAGCATTTT.